This T cell receptor (beta chain) was observed in a study of PD-L1 blockade in urothelial cancer. Across the whole study: The authors examined blood 3 weeks (second dose) and 6 weeks after treatment start.

V lost 4 bases, J lost 5 bases, and 10 bases stayed unmatched. Germline V gene data show CDR1 as LNHDA and CDR2 as SQIVND (reference sequence). The CDR3 has 16 residues. Regarding this clone: Its antigen is as yet unknown.

The study's findings and limits: Blood clones associated with the tumor expanded more at 3 weeks in durable-benefit patients.

Spiking of synthetic TCR analog templates was performed in each PCR. Sequenced by immunoSEQ multiplex PCR; TCRdb stores in-frame clones only, minus some. The sample has more than 90,000 clones; around 93% are singletons. Time point here: peripheral blood 6 weeks after treatment start. The clonotype was recovered from a man aged 60 to 75 with urothelial cancer. V usage is TRBV19 and J usage is TRBJ1-1, with 10 bases fitting TRBD1. Sequences were derived from PBMCs, sampled around atezolizumab (anti-PD-L1) treatment. CDR3 in amino acids: CASSKGTGVSFTEAFF. The CDR3 bases are TGTGCCAGTAGTAAAGGGACAGGGGTTTCGTTTACTGAAGCTTTCTTT.